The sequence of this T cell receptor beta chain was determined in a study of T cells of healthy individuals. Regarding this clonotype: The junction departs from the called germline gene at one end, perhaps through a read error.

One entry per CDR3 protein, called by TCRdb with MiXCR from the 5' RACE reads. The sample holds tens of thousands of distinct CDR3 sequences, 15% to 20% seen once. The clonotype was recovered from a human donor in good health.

Here the CDR3 reads CSPSPPRGEQFF. In DNA form, the CDR3 reads TGCAGTCCTAGCCCACCTCGGGGTGAGCAGTTCTTC. V is TRBV20-1 and J is TRBJ2-1, with D possibly matching TRBD2 (5 bases). The CDR3 runs 12 residues. CDR1 is DFQATT and CDR2 is SNEGSKA in the germline V gene (reference sequence).